This record looks at one T cell receptor (beta chain) sequence and its context. These data originate in a study of technical replicates of blood from a few donors. Using immunoSEQ multiplex PCR, the repertoire was profiled, and TCRdb retains in-frame clones only, with some absent. This table has some 80,000 clones, 90% to 95% appearing once. This TCR was recovered from a human donor in good health. The specimen was T cells isolated from PBMCs.

CDR3 nucleotides: TGTGCCAGCAGTGACGCAGGTCGCACCGGGGAGCTGTTTTTT. Its translation is CASSDAGRTGELFF. J is TRBJ2-2 and V is TRBV2; D is ambiguous. Trimming cost V 3 bases and J 4 bases, with 9 bases left between them. In germline, CDR1 is SNHLY, CDR2 FYNNEI. The CDR3 totals 14 residues.